A single sample gave rise to the 15 T cell receptor beta chains below, sequenced in a study of beta chain features in type 1 diabetes. What was sequenced were expressed TCRB transcripts, since all of the isolated RNA had been reverse transcribed. Here immunoSEQ multiplex PCR was the method, and the copy in TCRdb shows in-frame clones only, minus some. The table has about 350,000 clones, 15% to 20% seen once. Sequencing was performed on naive CD4+ T cells from blood. These receptors were obtained from a woman aged 18-29 years in good health.

This clone appeared a single time. J is TRBJ1-1 and V is TRBV18, with 10 bases identical to TRBD1. The CDR3 has 19 amino acids. The germline gives CDR1 KGHSH, CDR2 LQKENI. V lost 1 base and J lost 0; bases outside the gene matches: 11. CDR3 nucleotide sequence: TGTGCCAGCTCACCACTTTCCGGGACAGGGGAATCCATGAACACTGAAGCTTTCTTT. Protein sequence: CASSPLSGTGESMNTEAFF.

There are a few counts of this clone. The chain has TRBV12-5 and TRBJ2-7; 12 bases agree with TRBD1. V shed 0 bases, J shed 4 bases, and the junction held 4 bases outside the gene matches. Germline lookup yields CDR1 LGHNT and CDR2 FRNRAP. The CDR3 is 16 residues long. The CDR3, as DNA: TGTGCTAGTGGTTTGGTACTGGGACAGGGGGCTTACGAGCAGTACTTC. This gives the protein CASGLVLGQGAYEQYF.

The V and J genes are TRBV5-1 and TRBJ2-7, with D possibly matching TRBD2 (6 bases). This CDR3 has 16 amino acids. CDR1 is SGHRS, CDR2 YFSETQ, per germline. V dropped 2 bases and J dropped 0 bases, with 15 bases sitting between them. The CDR3 DNA reads as TGCGCCAGCAGCTTAGCGGGCACCCAGAGCTCCTACGAGCAGTACTTC. As protein: CASSLAGTQSSYEQYF.

The chain carries TRBV27 and TRBJ1-2; 10 bases line up with TRBD1. CDR1 and CDR2 from the germline V gene are MNHEY and SMNVEV (reference sequence). This CDR3 has 16 amino acids. Unmatched junction bases numbered 11, after V lost 5 bases and J lost 5 bases. Written as DNA, the CDR3 is TGTGCCAGCAGTCCAATCCCGACAGGGGGCGGGTATGGCTACACCTTC. This gives the protein CASSPIPTGGGYGYTF.

This clone showed up just a few times. The rearrangement links TRBV7-9 to TRBJ2-2; D possibly corresponds to TRBD1 (5 bases). Trimming shortened V by 5 bases and J by 0 bases, and 19 bases separated the two germline ends. There are 18 residues in the CDR3. The germline V gene encodes CDR1 SEHNR and CDR2 FQNEAQ (reference sequence). The CDR3: CASSPRGAQGTNTGELFF. The CDR3 DNA sequence: TGTGCCAGCAGCCCCCGAGGCGCCCAGGGTACGAACACCGGGGAGCTGTTTTTT.

This clone has a handful of counts. The J gene is TRBJ1-4, the V gene TRBV10-3; 9 nucleotides line up with TRBD1. The junction had 12 bases not matched to a gene; V was cut back by 2 bases and J by 8 bases. CDR1 and CDR2 from the germline V gene are ENHRY and SYGVKD. The CDR3 spans 17 residues. In nucleotides, the CDR3 is TGTGCCATCAGTGAGCCGGGACAGGGAGGTTTCGGCGAAAAACTGTTTTTT. This gives the protein CAISEPGQGGFGEKLFF.

This chain uses TRBV29-1 with TRBJ2-7; 7 nucleotides agree with TRBD2. The CDR3 sequence is 15 residues long. The J segment lost 6 bases and the V segment lost 5 bases, leaving 16 bases of the junction unmatched. Germline assignment: CDR1 SQVTM and CDR2 ANQGSEA. Here the CDR3 DNA reads TGCAGCGTTCTTACTGGTCGGGGGAGGGCCACCGAGCAGTACTTC. Its protein is CSVLTGRGRATEQYF.

The chain has TRBV30 and TRBJ1-3; tentative D call: TRBD1 (5 bases). The CDR3 runs to 15 residues. The V end was cut by 0 bases, the J end by 4 bases, with 13 bases between. The V gene's germline CDR1 is GTSNPN and CDR2 SVGIG (reference sequence). CDR3 amino acids: CAWSVGGAGGNTIYF. The CDR3 DNA is TGTGCCTGGAGTGTTGGAGGGGCAGGAGGAAACACCATATATTTT. The variable domain in full, with the rest retrieved from reference TRBV30 and TRBJ1-3, is SQTIHQWPATLVQPVGSPLSLECTVEGTSNPNLYWYRQAAGRGLQLLFYSVGIGQISSEVPQNLSASRPQDRQFILSSKKLLLSDSGFYLCAWSVGGAGGNTIYFGEGSWLTVV.

The chain has TRBV27 and TRBJ1-5; maybe TRBD1 (6 bases). Germline CDR1 is MNHEY and CDR2 is SMNVEV (reference sequence). The CDR3 covers 13 residues. With 3 bases removed from V and 5 bases from J, the gap between germline ends came to 8 bases. The chain's CDR3 is CASSLSGDQPQHF. In DNA, the CDR3 is TGTGCCAGCAGTTTGTCAGGGGATCAGCCCCAGCATTTT.

The V and J genes are TRBV4-3 and TRBJ2-1; 7 bases are shared with TRBD2. Per the germline V gene, CDR1 is LGHNA and CDR2 is YSLEER. V trimming: 0 bases; J trimming: 8 bases; junction bases outside the gene matches: 16. The CDR3 has 18 residues. The CDR3 sequence: CASSQDQRGEASRYEQFF. CDR3 nucleotide sequence: TGCGCCAGCAGCCAAGATCAGCGGGGAGAGGCTAGCCGGTATGAGCAGTTCTTC.

This clone was detected only a few times. This chain uses TRBV4-1 with TRBJ1-2; D is perhaps TRBD1 (6 bases). There are 15 residues in the CDR3. V shed 4 bases and J shed 3 bases, with 15 bases lying between them. Germline-derived CDR1 and CDR2 are MGHRA and YSYEKL. Written as DNA, the CDR3 is TGCGCCAGCAGCCCCGGGACATACCCATACTATGGCTACACCTTC. Protein sequence: CASSPGTYPYYGYTF.

This clone has a handful of counts. V is TRBV18 and J is TRBJ2-3; D might be TRBD1 (6 bases). CDR1 KGHSH and CDR2 LQKENI come from the germline V gene. The CDR3 totals 16 residues. V was cut by 2 bases and J by 0 bases, with 12 bases left in between. CDR3 sequence (DNA): TGTGCCAGCTCACCAAACAGGGCCCCTAGCACAGATACGCAGTATTTT. Amino acid sequence: CASSPNRAPSTDTQYF.

V and J are TRBV9 and TRBJ2-3, with D tentatively TRBD2 (5 bases). Germline CDR1 and CDR2: SGDLS and YYNGEE. The CDR3 totals 15 residues. The V gene lost 0 bases and the J gene lost 0 bases, with 8 bases spanning the gap. CDR3 in amino acids: CASSVGGLSTDTQYF. CDR3 in DNA: TGTGCCAGCAGCGTAGGAGGACTGAGCACAGATACGCAGTATTTT.

The chain employs TRBV19 and TRBJ2-7; 10 bases match TRBD1. The CDR3 extends over 14 amino acids. The trim removed 5 bases at V and 4 bases at J, leaving 5 bases unmatched. CDR1 and CDR2 (germline): LNHDA, SQIVND (reference sequence). CDR3 sequence reads: CASSSGQGEYEQYF. CDR3 in DNA: TGTGCCAGTAGTTCCGGACAGGGGGAATACGAGCAGTACTTC. Combining the CDR3 with reference TRBV19 and TRBJ2-7 gives the whole variable domain DGGITQSPKYLFRKEGQNVTLSCEQNLNHDAMYWYRQDPGQGLRLIYYSQIVNDFQKGDIAEGYSVSREKKESFPLTVTSAQKNPTAFYLCASSSGQGEYEQYFGPGTRLTVT.

The chain uses TRBV7-9 and TRBJ2-5, with 9 bases that match TRBD1. The CDR3 runs to 14 residues. Germline CDR1 reads SEHNR; CDR2 reads FQNEAQ (reference sequence). Unmatched junction bases numbered 5, after V lost 5 bases and J lost 4 bases. The CDR3 nucleotides are TGTGCCAGCAGCGCACAGGGGGCCCCAGAGACCCAGTACTTC. Translation gives CASSAQGAPETQYF.